The next 26 T cell receptor beta chains were all read from a single sample in a study of control samples from healthy donors and cancer patients. The assay was immunoSEQ multiplex PCR, and TCRdb's table has in-frame clones only and misses some. The sample has around 77,000 clones; approximately 92% are singletons. The specimen was blood. The receptors were sampled from a woman in her fifties or sixties in good health.

The table lists this clone with a count of one. CDR3 bases: TGTGCCAGTAGTCGGACCGGACAGGTCGAGCAGTTCTTC. This translates into CASSRTGQVEQFF. V gene TRBV19 combines with J gene TRBJ2-1, with 7 bases identical to TRBD1. This CDR3 contains 13 residues. The trim removed 5 bases at V and 10 bases at J, leaving 8 bases unmatched. Germline CDR1 and CDR2: LNHDA and SQIVND (reference sequence).

The V call is TRBV6-6, the J call TRBJ2-4; a possible D gene is TRBD2 (5 bases). Germline V gene data show CDR1 as MNHNY and CDR2 as SVGAGI (reference sequence). V lost 0 bases, J lost 2 bases, and 11 bases lay in between. This CDR3 is 16 amino acids long. Here the CDR3 DNA reads TGTGCCAGCAGTTACTCGAGCGGAGTATCCAAAAACATTCAGTACTTC. Translation: CASSYSSGVSKNIQYF.

The CDR3 coding sequence is TGTGCCAGCAGCCGTTCAGGAATATCGAACACCGGGGAGCTGTTTTTT. Amino acid sequence: CASSRSGISNTGELFF. The rearrangement joins TRBV11-2 to TRBJ2-2; no firm D call. The length of the CDR3 is 16 residues. V was pared by 5 bases and J by 0 bases, with 13 bases between. CDR1 is SGHAT and CDR2 is FQNNGV in the germline V gene.

The chain recombines TRBV4-1 with TRBJ2-3; 7 bases map to TRBD2. V trimming: 0 bases; J trimming: 7 bases; junction bases outside the gene matches: 13. The germline V gene encodes CDR1 MGHRA and CDR2 YSYEKL. This CDR3 has 17 amino acids. The CDR3 sequence: CASSQDSGLVYAYTQYF. CDR3 DNA sequence: TGCGCCAGCAGCCAAGATTCTGGACTAGTGTATGCATATACGCAGTATTTT.

This chain joins TRBV27 and TRBJ1-5; D is perhaps TRBD1 (5 bases). Germline V gene lookup returns CDR1 MNHEY and CDR2 SMNVEV (reference sequence). The V end was cut by 1 base, the J end by 5 bases, with 9 bases between. The CDR3 length is 14 residues. The CDR3 DNA follows: TGTGCCAGCAGTTTATTTCAGGGCTATCAGCCCCAGCATTTT. Translated, it gives CASSLFQGYQPQHF.

The V call is TRBV27, the J call TRBJ2-6; no firm D call. V gave up 6 bases and J gave up 0 bases, with 15 bases separating them. The CDR3 is 17 amino acids. In germline, CDR1 is MNHEY, CDR2 SMNVEV (reference sequence). CDR3: CASRSGDLGSGANVLTF. CDR3 DNA: TGTGCCAGCAGAAGTGGAGATTTGGGCTCTGGGGCCAACGTCCTGACTTTC. The full variable domain, its missing parts supplied by reference TRBV27 and TRBJ2-6, is EAQVTQNPRYLITVTGKKLTVTCSQNMNHEYMSWYRQDPGLGLRQIYYSMNVEVTDKGDVPEGYKVSRKEKRNFPLILESPSPNQTSLYFCASRSGDLGSGANVLTFGAGSRLTVL.

J is TRBJ2-5 and V is TRBV5-6, with 11 bases that match TRBD2. Germline values: CDR1 SGHDT, CDR2 YYEEEE. The CDR3 has 16 residues. V shed 0 bases and J 4 bases; nucleotides not matched to a gene: 5. DNA for the CDR3: TGTGCCAGCAGCTTGGTAGCTAGCGGGAGGAGAGAGACCCAGTACTTC. Amino acids: CASSLVASGRRETQYF.

The DNA for the CDR3 is TGTGCCTGGAGTACAGGGGGCAGCAATCAGCCCCAGCATTTT. This sequence encodes CAWSTGGSNQPQHF. The chain recombines TRBV30 with TRBJ1-5; 9 bases agree with TRBD1. The CDR3 covers 14 residues. Germline-derived CDR1 and CDR2 are GTSNPN and SVGIG (reference sequence). The junction had 0 bases not matched to a gene; V was cut back by 2 bases and J by 1 base.

Here the CDR3 DNA reads TGTGCCAGCAGCCCTCTCCCAGCAGGCAGAACTAACTATGGCTACACCTTC. Translating gives CASSPLPAGRTNYGYTF. V gene TRBV11-2 combines with J gene TRBJ1-2, with no clear D. V lost 5 bases to trimming and J lost 0 bases, with 19 bases between them. The length of the CDR3 is 17 residues. CDR1 is SGHAT, CDR2 FQNNGV, per germline.

V gene TRBV28 combines with J gene TRBJ1-2; D ambiguous. Trimming shortened V by 5 bases and J by 1 base, and 11 bases separated the two germline ends. The CDR3 spans 14 residues. From germline, CDR1 is MDHEN and CDR2 SYDVKM. CDR3 sequence (DNA): TGTGCCAGCAGTCCCGGTCCTCTTAACTATGGCTACACCTTC. Translation gives CASSPGPLNYGYTF.

V gene TRBV5-1 combines with J gene TRBJ2-2; TRBD1 matches 9 bases. CDR1 and CDR2 from the germline V gene are SGHRS and YFSETQ. V lost 3 bases, J lost 7 bases, and 7 bases stayed unmatched. CDR3 length: 15 amino acids. The CDR3 region is CASSWGTGFLGELFF. For the CDR3, the DNA is TGCGCCAGCAGCTGGGGGACAGGGTTCCTCGGGGAGCTGTTTTTT. The entire variable domain, with the rest obtained from reference TRBV5-1 and TRBJ2-2, is as follows: KAGVTQTPRYLIKTRGQQVTLSCSPISGHRSVSWYQQTPGQGLQFLFEYFSETQRNKGNFPGRFSGRQFSNSRSEMNVSTLELGDSALYLCASSWGTGFLGELFFGEGSRLTVL.

V and J are TRBV24-1 and TRBJ2-1; D is perhaps TRBD1 (5 bases). The germline V gene encodes CDR1 KGHDR and CDR2 SFDVKD. This CDR3 has 15 residues. Trimming shortened V by 1 base and J by 7 bases, and 13 bases separated the two germline ends. Here the CDR3 reads CATSDLRGSGNEQFF. CDR3 bases: TGTGCCACCAGTGATTTAAGGGGTAGTGGAAATGAGCAGTTCTTC.

The chain carries TRBV28 and TRBJ2-7; TRBD1 matches 8 bases. The CDR3 has 16 amino acids. Losses at the gene ends were 2 bases for V and 4 bases for J; bases not matched to a gene: 10. The germline V gene has CDR1 MDHEN and CDR2 SYDVKM. CDR3 nucleotides: TGTGCCAGCAGTTTAATTGGACAGGGTGAGGGTTACGAGCAGTACTTC. This gives the protein CASSLIGQGEGYEQYF.

J is TRBJ1-2 and V is TRBV19; D not certain. Germline-derived CDR1 and CDR2 are LNHDA and SQIVND (reference sequence). This CDR3 is built from 14 residues. V was pared by 1 base and J by 4 bases, with 10 bases between. CDR3 DNA: TGTGCCAGTAGTATAGTTGGACTAAGCTATGGCTACACCTTC. This translates into CASSIVGLSYGYTF.

CDR3 protein: CASSYSGGADNYGYTF. As DNA, the CDR3 is TGCGCCAGCAGCTATAGCGGAGGGGCGGATAACTATGGCTACACCTTC. The genes are TRBV4-3 and TRBJ1-2; D is possibly TRBD1 (5 bases). Germline V lookup: CDR1 LGHNA, CDR2 YSLEER. V shed 5 bases and J shed 1 base, with 17 bases lying between them. The CDR3 is 16 amino acids.

This clone was recorded once. This rearrangement joins TRBV18 to TRBJ2-1; 11 bases align to TRBD1. V lost 6 bases to trimming and J lost 0 bases; unmatched junction nucleotides: 4. The CDR3 has 16 residues. Germline CDR1 and CDR2: KGHSH and LQKENI. The CDR3 loop is CASSPGQGVSYNEQFF. The DNA for the CDR3 is TGTGCCAGCTCTCCGGGACAGGGGGTCTCCTACAATGAGCAGTTCTTC.

In its sample, this clone was seen once. The rearrangement uses TRBV6-4 and TRBJ1-2; D is unresolved. CDR3 size: 15 residues. Germline CDR1 is MRHNA and CDR2 is SNTAGT. Trimming pared 2 bases from V and 0 bases from J, leaving 10 bases between. In DNA, the CDR3 is TGTGCCAGCAGTGACCCCCGGGCCTCTAACTATGGCTACACCTTC. The encoded protein is CASSDPRASNYGYTF.

The J gene is TRBJ2-7, the V gene TRBV19, with 14 bases matching TRBD2. This CDR3 comprises 15 residues. The germline V gene has CDR1 LNHDA and CDR2 SQIVND (reference sequence). Unmatched junction bases numbered 8, after V lost 6 bases and J lost 7 bases. CDR3: CASRASGTSGGEQYF. The DNA for the CDR3 is TGTGCCAGTAGAGCCTCCGGGACTAGCGGGGGAGAGCAGTACTTC.

The chain couples TRBV19 to TRBJ2-7, with no clear D. Germline V lookup: CDR1 LNHDA, CDR2 SQIVND (reference sequence). This CDR3 region has 15 residues. V was cut by 1 base and J by 3 bases, with 13 bases left in between. CDR3 nucleotides: TGTGCCAGTAGTATAGCAGGTCGGACGGTCTACGAGCAGTACTTC. It yields the protein CASSIAGRTVYEQYF.

The chain has TRBV5-6 and TRBJ1-2; D unclear. Germline values: CDR1 SGHDT, CDR2 YYEEEE. The CDR3 spans 12 residues. V gave up 5 bases and J gave up 5 bases, with 10 bases separating them. As DNA, the CDR3 is TGTGCCAGCAGAGACCTGGGATATGGCTACACCTTC. It yields the protein CASRDLGYGYTF.

Written as DNA, the CDR3 is TGCAGCGTTGAAGACAGGGTAGGAGATGAAAAACTGTTTTTT. It codes for CSVEDRVGDEKLFF. This chain uses TRBV29-1 with TRBJ1-4, with a weak D call TRBD1 (5 bases). This CDR3 has 14 residues. Trimming pared 0 bases from V and 6 bases from J, leaving 11 bases between. From germline, CDR1 is SQVTM and CDR2 ANQGSEA.

The rearrangement links TRBV18 to TRBJ2-1, with 7 bases that match TRBD1. Germline V gene data show CDR1 as KGHSH and CDR2 as LQKENI. The CDR3 is 16 residues long. Trimming cost V 0 bases and J 3 bases; bases outside gene matches: 5. CDR3 amino acids: CASSPPGGAGYNEQFF. The CDR3 bases are TGTGCCAGCTCACCACCAGGGGGCGCGGGCTACAATGAGCAGTTCTTC.

The chain carries TRBV27 and TRBJ2-1, with a tentative D call TRBD2 (6 bases). This CDR3 has 14 amino acids. The V gene's germline CDR1 is MNHEY and CDR2 SMNVEV (reference sequence). The V and J ends lost 5 bases and 3 bases respectively, with 11 bases between them. The CDR3 reads CASSLTRLYNEQFF. In DNA form, the CDR3 reads TGTGCCAGCAGTCTGACTAGACTCTACAATGAGCAGTTCTTC.

The chain has TRBV29-1 and TRBJ1-1, with D unresolved. CDR3 size: 13 residues. Trimming left V 0 bases short and J 6 bases short, with 11 bases between. CDR1 and CDR2 (germline): SQVTM, ANQGSEA. The CDR3 DNA is TGCAGCGTTGAAGACCGACCGGGAGCTGAAGCTTTCTTT. Its protein product is CSVEDRPGAEAFF.

The gene calls are TRBV27 and TRBJ1-2; 9 bases align to TRBD1. V was pared by 5 bases and J by 6 bases, with 13 bases of the junction left unmatched. The germline gives CDR1 MNHEY, CDR2 SMNVEV (reference sequence). This CDR3 comprises 16 residues. The CDR3 nucleotides are TGTGCCAGCAGTCCGAGACCGGACAGGGGAGTGCATGGCTACACCTTC. It translates to CASSPRPDRGVHGYTF.

J is TRBJ1-6 and V is TRBV28, with D uncertain. The CDR3 contains 12 residues. Germline CDR1 reads MDHEN; CDR2 reads SYDVKM. With 8 bases removed from V and 6 bases from J, the gap between germline ends came to 8 bases. The CDR3 spells CASGLSNSPLHF. Written as DNA, the CDR3 is TGTGCCAGCGGATTGAGTAATTCACCCCTCCACTTT.